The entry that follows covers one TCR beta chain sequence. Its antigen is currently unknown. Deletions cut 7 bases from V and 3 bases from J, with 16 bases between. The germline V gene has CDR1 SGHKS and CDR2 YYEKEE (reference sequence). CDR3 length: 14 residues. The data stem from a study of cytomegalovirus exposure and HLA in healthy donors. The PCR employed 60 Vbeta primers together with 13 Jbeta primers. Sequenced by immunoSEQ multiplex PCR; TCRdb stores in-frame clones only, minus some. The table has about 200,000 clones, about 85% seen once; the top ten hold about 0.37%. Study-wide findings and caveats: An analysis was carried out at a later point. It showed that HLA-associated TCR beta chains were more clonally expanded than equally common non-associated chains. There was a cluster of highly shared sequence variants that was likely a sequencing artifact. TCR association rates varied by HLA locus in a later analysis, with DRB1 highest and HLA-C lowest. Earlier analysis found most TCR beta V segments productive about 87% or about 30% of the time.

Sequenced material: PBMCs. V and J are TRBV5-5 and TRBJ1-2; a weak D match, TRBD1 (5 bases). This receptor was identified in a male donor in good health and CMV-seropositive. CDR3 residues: CASAQGGLYYGYTF. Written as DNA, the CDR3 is TGTGCCAGCGCCCAGGGAGGCCTCTACTATGGCTACACCTTC. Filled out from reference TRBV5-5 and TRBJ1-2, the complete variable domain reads DAGVTQSPTHLIKTRGQQVTLRCSPISGHKSVSWYQQVLGQGPQFIFQYYEKEERGRGNFPDRFSARQFPNYSSELNVNALLLGDSALYLCASAQGGLYYGYTFGSGTRLTVV.